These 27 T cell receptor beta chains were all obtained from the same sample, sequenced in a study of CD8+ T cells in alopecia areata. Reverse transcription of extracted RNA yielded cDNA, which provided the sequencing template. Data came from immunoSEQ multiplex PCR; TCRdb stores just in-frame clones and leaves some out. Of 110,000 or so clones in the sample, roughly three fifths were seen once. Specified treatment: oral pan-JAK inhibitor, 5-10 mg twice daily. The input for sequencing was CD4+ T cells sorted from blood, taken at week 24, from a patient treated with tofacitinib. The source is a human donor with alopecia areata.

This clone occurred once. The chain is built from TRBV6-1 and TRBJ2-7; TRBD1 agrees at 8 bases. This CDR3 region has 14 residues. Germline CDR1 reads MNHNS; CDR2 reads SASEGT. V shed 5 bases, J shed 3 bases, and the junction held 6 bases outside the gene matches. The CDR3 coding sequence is TGTGCCAGCAGTCCACGGACAGGGATCTACGAGCAGTACTTC. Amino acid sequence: CASSPRTGIYEQYF.

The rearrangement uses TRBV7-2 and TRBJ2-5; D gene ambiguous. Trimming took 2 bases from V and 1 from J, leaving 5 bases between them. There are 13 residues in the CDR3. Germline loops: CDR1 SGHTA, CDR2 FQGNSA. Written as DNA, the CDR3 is TGTGCCAGCAGCTTATTACCCCAAGAGACCCAGTACTTC. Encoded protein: CASSLLPQETQYF.

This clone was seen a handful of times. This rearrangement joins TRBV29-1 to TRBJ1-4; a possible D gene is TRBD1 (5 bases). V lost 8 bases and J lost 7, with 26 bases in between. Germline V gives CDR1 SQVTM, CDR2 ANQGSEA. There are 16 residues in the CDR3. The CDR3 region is CSSPTERCTRGEKLFF. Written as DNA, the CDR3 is TGCAGCTCGCCGACAGAACGCTGCACTCGCGGTGAAAAACTGTTTTTT. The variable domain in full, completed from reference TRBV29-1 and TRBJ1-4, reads SAVISQKPSRDICQRGTSLTIQCQVDSQVTMMFWYRQQPGQSLTLIATANQGSEATYESGFVIDKFPISRPNLTFSTLTVSNMSPEDSSIYLCSSPTERCTRGEKLFFGSGTQLSVL.

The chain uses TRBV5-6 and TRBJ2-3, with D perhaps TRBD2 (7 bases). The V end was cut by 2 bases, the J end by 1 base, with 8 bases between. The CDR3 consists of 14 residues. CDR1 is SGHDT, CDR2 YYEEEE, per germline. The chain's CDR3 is CASSFGGRTDTQYF. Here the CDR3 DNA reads TGTGCCAGCAGCTTCGGGGGGCGCACAGATACGCAGTATTTT.

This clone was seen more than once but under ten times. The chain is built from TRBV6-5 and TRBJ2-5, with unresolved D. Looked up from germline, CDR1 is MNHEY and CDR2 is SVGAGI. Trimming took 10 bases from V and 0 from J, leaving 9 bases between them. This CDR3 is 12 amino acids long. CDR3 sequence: CATRGYQETQYF. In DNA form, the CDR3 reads TGTGCCACCCGCGGCTACCAAGAGACCCAGTACTTC.

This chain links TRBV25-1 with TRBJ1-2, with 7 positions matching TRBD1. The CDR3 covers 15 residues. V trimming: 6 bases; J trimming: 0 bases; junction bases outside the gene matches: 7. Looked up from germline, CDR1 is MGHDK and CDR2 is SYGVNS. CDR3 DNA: TGTGCCAGCAGCCCAGACAGGGCAACTAACTATGGCTACACCTTC. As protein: CASSPDRATNYGYTF.

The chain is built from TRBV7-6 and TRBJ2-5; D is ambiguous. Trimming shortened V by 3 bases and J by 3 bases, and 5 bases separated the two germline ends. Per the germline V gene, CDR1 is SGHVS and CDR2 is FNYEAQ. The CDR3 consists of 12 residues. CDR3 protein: CASSFIEETQYF. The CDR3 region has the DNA TGTGCCAGCAGCTTCATAGAAGAGACCCAGTACTTC.

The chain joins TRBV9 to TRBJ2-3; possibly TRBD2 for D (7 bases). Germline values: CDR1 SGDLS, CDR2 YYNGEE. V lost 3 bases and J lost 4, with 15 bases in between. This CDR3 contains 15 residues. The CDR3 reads CASSARPRGPDTQYF. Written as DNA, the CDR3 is TGTGCCAGCAGCGCCCGGCCGCGGGGGCCAGATACGCAGTATTTT.

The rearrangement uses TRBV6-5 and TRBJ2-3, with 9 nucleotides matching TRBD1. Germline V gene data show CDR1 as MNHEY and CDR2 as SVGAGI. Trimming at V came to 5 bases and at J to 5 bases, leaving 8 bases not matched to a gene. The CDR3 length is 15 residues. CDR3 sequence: CASSPGQGGQDTQYF. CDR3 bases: TGTGCCAGCAGTCCGGGACAGGGTGGGCAAGATACGCAGTATTTT.

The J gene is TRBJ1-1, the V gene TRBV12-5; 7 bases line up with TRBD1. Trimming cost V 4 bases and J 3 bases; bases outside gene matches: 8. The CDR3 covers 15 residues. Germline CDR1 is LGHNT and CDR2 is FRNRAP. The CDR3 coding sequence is TGTGCTAGTGGTTCCCTAAAAACAGGGGACACTGAAGCTTTCTTT. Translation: CASGSLKTGDTEAFF.

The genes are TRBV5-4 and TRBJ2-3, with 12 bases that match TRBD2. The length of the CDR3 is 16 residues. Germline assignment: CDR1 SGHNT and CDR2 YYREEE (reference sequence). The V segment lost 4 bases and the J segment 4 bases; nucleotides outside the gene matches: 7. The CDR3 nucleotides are TGTGCCAGCAGCGCCGGAGGGACTAGCGGGTCAGATACGCAGTATTTT. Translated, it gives CASSAGGTSGSDTQYF. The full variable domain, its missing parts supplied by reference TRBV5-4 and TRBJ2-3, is ETGVTQSPTHLIKTRGQQVTLRCSSQSGHNTVSWYQQALGQGPQFIFQYYREEENGRGNFPPRFSGLQFPNYSSELNVNALELDDSALYLCASSAGGTSGSDTQYFGPGTRLTVL.

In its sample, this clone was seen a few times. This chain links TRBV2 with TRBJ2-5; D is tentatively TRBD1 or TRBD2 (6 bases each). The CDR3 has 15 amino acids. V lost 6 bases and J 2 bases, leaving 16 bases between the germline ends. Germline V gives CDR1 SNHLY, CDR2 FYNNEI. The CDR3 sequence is CASRPPRGQQETQYF. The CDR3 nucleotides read TGTGCCAGCAGACCACCTCGGGGGCAACAAGAGACCCAGTACTTC.

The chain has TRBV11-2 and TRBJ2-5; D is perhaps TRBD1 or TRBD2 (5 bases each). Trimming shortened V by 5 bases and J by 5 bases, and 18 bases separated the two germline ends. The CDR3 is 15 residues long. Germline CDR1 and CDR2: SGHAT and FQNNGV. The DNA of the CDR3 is TGTGCCAGCAGCCCCGGTGGGGCCTGGGGGGAGACCCAGTACTTC. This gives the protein CASSPGGAWGETQYF.

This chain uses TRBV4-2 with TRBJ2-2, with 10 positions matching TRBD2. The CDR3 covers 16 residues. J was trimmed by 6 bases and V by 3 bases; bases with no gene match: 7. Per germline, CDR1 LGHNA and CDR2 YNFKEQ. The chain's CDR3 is CASSHASGGAAGELFF. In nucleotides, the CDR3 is TGTGCCAGCAGCCATGCCAGCGGGGGGGCTGCCGGGGAGCTGTTTTTT.

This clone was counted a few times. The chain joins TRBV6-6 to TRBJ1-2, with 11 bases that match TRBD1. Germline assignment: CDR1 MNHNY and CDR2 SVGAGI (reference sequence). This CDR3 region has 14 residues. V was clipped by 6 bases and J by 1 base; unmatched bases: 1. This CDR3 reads CASRGQGVNYGYTF. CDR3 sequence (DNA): TGTGCCAGCAGGGGACAGGGGGTTAACTATGGCTACACCTTC.

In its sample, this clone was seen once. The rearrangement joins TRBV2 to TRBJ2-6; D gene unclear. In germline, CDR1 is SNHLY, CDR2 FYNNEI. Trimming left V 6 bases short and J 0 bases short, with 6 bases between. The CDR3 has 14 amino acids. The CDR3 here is CASRVASGANVLTF. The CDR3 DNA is TGTGCCAGCAGGGTGGCCTCTGGGGCCAACGTCCTGACTTTC.

The CDR3 loop is CATSRDQGGFNEQFF. DNA of the CDR3: TGTGCCACCAGCAGAGACCAGGGAGGGTTTAATGAGCAGTTCTTC. The chain employs TRBV15 and TRBJ2-1; 7 bases line up with TRBD2. Germline V gene lookup returns CDR1 LNHNV and CDR2 YYDKDF (reference sequence). This CDR3 spans 15 amino acids. The V gene end was trimmed by 0 bases and the J gene end by 7 bases; junction bases not matched to a gene: 6.

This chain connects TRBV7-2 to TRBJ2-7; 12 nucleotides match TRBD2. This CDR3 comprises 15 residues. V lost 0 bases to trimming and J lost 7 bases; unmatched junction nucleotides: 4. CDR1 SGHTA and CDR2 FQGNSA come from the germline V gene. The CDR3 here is CASSLALLAGGEQYF. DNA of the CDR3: TGTGCCAGCAGCTTAGCGCTCCTAGCGGGGGGGGAGCAGTACTTC.

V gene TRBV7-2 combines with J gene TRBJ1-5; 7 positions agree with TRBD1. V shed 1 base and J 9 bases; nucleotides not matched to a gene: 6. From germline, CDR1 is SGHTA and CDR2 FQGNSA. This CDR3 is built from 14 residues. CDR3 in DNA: TGTGCCAGCAGCTTAGACAGGGGCAGTCGGCCCCAGCATTTT. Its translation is CASSLDRGSRPQHF.

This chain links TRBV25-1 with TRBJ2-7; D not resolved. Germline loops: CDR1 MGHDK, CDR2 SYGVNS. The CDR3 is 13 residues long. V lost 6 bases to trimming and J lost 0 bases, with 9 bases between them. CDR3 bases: TGTGCCAGCAGGGCCCCGGCCTCCTACGAGCAGTACTTC. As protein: CASRAPASYEQYF.

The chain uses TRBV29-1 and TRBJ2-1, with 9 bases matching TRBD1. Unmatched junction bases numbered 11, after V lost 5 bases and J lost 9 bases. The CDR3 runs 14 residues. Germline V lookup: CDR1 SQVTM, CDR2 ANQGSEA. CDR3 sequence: CSVTGDRESIEQFF. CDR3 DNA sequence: TGCAGCGTTACCGGGGACAGGGAATCCATTGAGCAGTTCTTC.

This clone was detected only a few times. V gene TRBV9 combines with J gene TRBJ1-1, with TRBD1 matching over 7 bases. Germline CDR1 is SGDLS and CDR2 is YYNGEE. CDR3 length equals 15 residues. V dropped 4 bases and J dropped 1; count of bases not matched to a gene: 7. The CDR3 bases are TGTGCCAGCAGCTTGACAGGGCGGTCGAACACTGAAGCTTTCTTT. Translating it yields CASSLTGRSNTEAFF.

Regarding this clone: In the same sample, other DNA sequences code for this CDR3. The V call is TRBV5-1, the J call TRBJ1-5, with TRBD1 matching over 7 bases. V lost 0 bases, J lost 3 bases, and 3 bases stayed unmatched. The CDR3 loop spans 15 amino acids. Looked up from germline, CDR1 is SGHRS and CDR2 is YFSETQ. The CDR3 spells CASSLGQGLNQPQHF. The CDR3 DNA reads TGCGCCAGCAGCTTGGGACAGGGACTCAATCAGCCCCAGCATTTT.

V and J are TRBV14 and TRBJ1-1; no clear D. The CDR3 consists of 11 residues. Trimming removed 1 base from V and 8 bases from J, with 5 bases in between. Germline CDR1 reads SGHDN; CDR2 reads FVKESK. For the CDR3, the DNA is TGTGCCAGCAGCCAAGTCAGAGAAGCTTTCTTT. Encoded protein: CASSQVREAFF. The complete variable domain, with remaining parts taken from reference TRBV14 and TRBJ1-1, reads EAGVTQFPSHSVIEKGQTVTLRCDPISGHDNLYWYRRVMGKEIKFLLHFVKESKQDESGMPNNRFLAERTGGTYSTLKVQPAELEDSGVYFCASSQVREAFFGQGTRLTVV.

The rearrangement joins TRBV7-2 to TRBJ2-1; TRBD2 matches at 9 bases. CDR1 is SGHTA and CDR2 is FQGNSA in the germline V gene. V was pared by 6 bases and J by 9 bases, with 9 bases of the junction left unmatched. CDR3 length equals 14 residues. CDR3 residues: CASRRTGTSSEQFF. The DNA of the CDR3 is TGTGCCAGCAGGAGAACCGGGACTAGCAGTGAGCAGTTCTTC. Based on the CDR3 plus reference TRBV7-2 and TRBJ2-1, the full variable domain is GAGVSQSPSNKVTEKGKDVELRCDPISGHTALYWYRQSLGQGLEFLIYFQGNSAPDKSGLPSDRFSAERTGGSVSTLTIQRTQQEDSAVYLCASRRTGTSSEQFFGPGTRLTVL.

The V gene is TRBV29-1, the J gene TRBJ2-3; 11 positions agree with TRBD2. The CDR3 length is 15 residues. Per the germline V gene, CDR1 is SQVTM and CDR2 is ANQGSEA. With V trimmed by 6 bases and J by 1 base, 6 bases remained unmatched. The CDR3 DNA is TGCAGCGTCGCCCAGACTAGCGGGGGCACAGATACGCAGTATTTT. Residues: CSVAQTSGGTDTQYF.

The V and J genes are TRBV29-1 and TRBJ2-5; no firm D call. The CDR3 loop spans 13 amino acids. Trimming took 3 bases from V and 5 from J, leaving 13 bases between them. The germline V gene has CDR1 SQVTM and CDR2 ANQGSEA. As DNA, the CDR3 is TGCAGCGTTGAGAGACAATCCGGGGAGACCCAGTACTTC. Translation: CSVERQSGETQYF. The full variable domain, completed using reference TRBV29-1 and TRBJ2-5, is SAVISQKPSRDICQRGTSLTIQCQVDSQVTMMFWYRQQPGQSLTLIATANQGSEATYESGFVIDKFPISRPNLTFSTLTVSNMSPEDSSIYLCSVERQSGETQYFGPGTRLLVL.